The source of this T cell receptor (beta chain) is a study of molecular identifiers for immune sequencing clone quantification. Study in general: Across replicate runs, RNA obtained from approximately 20,000 or 100,000 naive CD8 cells was divided into five, with four undergoing sequencing. Findings and limits, study-wide: The study found clones above 20 RNA copies held over 98% of effector molecules and under 1% in naive cells.

Using its own MiXCR run on the PCR reads, TCRdb lists one record per CDR3 protein. The sample lists 460,000 or so distinct CDR3 sequences; about a fifth were seen once. Trimming stripped 3 bases from V and 3 bases from J, with 20 bases between. Per germline, CDR1 SEHNR and CDR2 FQNEAQ (reference sequence). This CDR3 comprises 17 residues. Naive CD8 T cells underwent sorting with the CD8+CD4-CCR7+CD45RA+ definition. The sample holds a few counts of this clonotype. Its antigen is undetermined. Sequencing used naive CD8+ T cells from blood, with Jurkat cell RNA spiked in. Described subset: FACS-sorted CD8+CD4-CCR7+CD45RA+ naive T cells. The J gene is TRBJ2-5, the V gene TRBV7-9, with TRBD1 as a possible D gene (6 bases). The clonotype was recovered from a human donor in good health. Some libraries in this study had Jurkat cell RNA spiked in. The CDR3 DNA is TGTGCCAGCAGCTTGGGTCCGACAGGTAGTCTGGAAGAGACCCAGTACTTC. It yields the protein CASSLGPTGSLEETQYF. The whole variable domain, filled in from reference TRBV7-9 and TRBJ2-5, reads DTGVSQNPRHKITKRGQNVTFRCDPISEHNRLYWYRQTLGQGPEFLTYFQNEAQLEKSRLLSDRFSAERPKGSFSTLEIQRTEQGDSAMYLCASSLGPTGSLEETQYFGPGTRLLVL.